Below are 22 T cell receptor beta chains sequenced from a single sample in a study of cytomegalovirus exposure and HLA in healthy donors. The PCR used 60 Vbeta and 13 Jbeta primers. Some clones are missing from TCRdb's copy, which holds only in-frame ones; the method was immunoSEQ multiplex PCR. The sample includes fewer than 150,000 clones. Material for sequencing was PBMCs. The origin of the receptors is a man aged 35-49 years in good health and CMV-seronegative.

The chain couples TRBV19 to TRBJ1-2; 7 positions match TRBD1. Trimming took 10 bases from V and 4 from J; bases not matched to a gene: 15. This CDR3 has 15 amino acids. Germline CDR1 and CDR2: LNHDA and SQIVND (reference sequence). The CDR3 DNA sequence: TGTGCCATCAAGGAAGAAGGGGGCAGTGGCTATGGCTACACCTTC. Protein: CAIKEEGGSGYGYTF.

The chain combines TRBV7-9 with TRBJ1-6; 7 positions agree with TRBD1. Germline assignment: CDR1 SEHNR and CDR2 FQNEAQ (reference sequence). J lost 5 bases, V lost 6 bases, and 4 bases had no gene match. The CDR3 loop spans 14 amino acids. The CDR3 DNA reads TGTGCCAGCAGTTCAGGGACAGATAATTCACCCCTCCACTTT. It translates to CASSSGTDNSPLHF.

The chain combines TRBV7-9 with TRBJ1-1; D is undetermined. This CDR3 region has 14 residues. Trimming removed 4 bases at V and 4 bases at J, with 13 bases between. Germline CDR1 SEHNR, CDR2 FQNEAQ (reference sequence). CDR3 bases: TGTGCCAGCAGCTACCACGGAGGAAGCACTGAAGCTTTCTTT. It yields the protein CASSYHGGSTEAFF.

V and J are TRBV5-6 and TRBJ2-3; tentative D call: TRBD1 (6 bases). Trimming stripped 4 bases from V and 1 base from J, with 19 bases between. The CDR3 is made up of 17 amino acids. Germline values: CDR1 SGHDT, CDR2 YYEEEE. CDR3 DNA sequence: TGTGCCAGCAGCATAATCAGACAGGCTCTCGGCACAGATACGCAGTATTTT. The encoded protein is CASSIIRQALGTDTQYF.

This sequence joins TRBV6-1 and TRBJ1-1; weak D call: TRBD1 (5 bases). The germline V gene has CDR1 MNHNS and CDR2 SASEGT. This CDR3 contains 15 residues. Trimming removed 7 bases at V and 5 bases at J, with 20 bases between. CDR3 sequence reads: CASKLRAGVGTEAFF. The CDR3 region has the DNA TGTGCCAGCAAACTCAGGGCGGGGGTAGGGACTGAAGCTTTCTTT.

V and J are TRBV2 and TRBJ2-7, with 7 nucleotides matching TRBD2. Germline V gene sequence: CDR1 SNHLY, CDR2 FYNNEI. V lost 5 bases to trimming and J lost 6 bases; unmatched junction nucleotides: 7. This CDR3 has 13 residues. DNA of the CDR3: TGTGCCAGCAGTTTGGGGGGGATAGGCGAGCAGTACTTC. This sequence encodes CASSLGGIGEQYF.

The chain carries TRBV4-3 and TRBJ2-5, with TRBD2 as a possible D gene (5 bases). CDR1 and CDR2 from the germline V gene are LGHNA and YSLEER. Trimming took 0 bases from V and 4 from J, leaving 15 bases between them. The CDR3 loop spans 16 amino acids. CDR3 DNA sequence: TGCGCCAGCAGCCAAGACCTCCGGGCCGAGGGAGAGACCCAGTACTTC. Protein product: CASSQDLRAEGETQYF.

This chain joins TRBV19 and TRBJ2-2, with 10 positions matching TRBD1. CDR1 and CDR2 (germline): LNHDA, SQIVND (reference sequence). The J segment lost 4 bases and the V segment lost 5 bases, leaving 7 bases of the junction unmatched. The CDR3 loop spans 16 amino acids. For the CDR3, the DNA is TGTGCCAGTAGTGCCCTTGACAGGGGGCTCACCGGGGAGCTGTTTTTT. It yields the protein CASSALDRGLTGELFF. Drawing the rest from reference TRBV19 and TRBJ2-2, the complete variable domain is DGGITQSPKYLFRKEGQNVTLSCEQNLNHDAMYWYRQDPGQGLRLIYYSQIVNDFQKGDIAEGYSVSREKKESFPLTVTSAQKNPTAFYLCASSALDRGLTGELFFGEGSRLTVL.

The genes are TRBV5-4 and TRBJ2-7; 10 nucleotides line up with TRBD1. This CDR3 is 15 amino acids long. Germline loops: CDR1 SGHNT, CDR2 YYREEE (reference sequence). The junction had 11 bases not matched to a gene; V was cut back by 4 bases and J by 7 bases. CDR3 DNA sequence: TGTGCCAGCAGCCCCGGGACAGGGGAATCGGTTGAGCAGTACTTC. As protein: CASSPGTGESVEQYF.

The CDR3 region has the DNA TGTGCCAGCAGCCCTTCCTTTTCCTGGGGCCTGACGGGCAATCAGCCCCAGCATTTT. Protein product: CASSPSFSWGLTGNQPQHF. The gene calls are TRBV5-5 and TRBJ1-5, with D maybe TRBD1 (5 bases). V was pared by 4 bases and J by 2 bases, with 25 bases between. Germline CDR1 reads SGHKS; CDR2 reads YYEKEE (reference sequence). There are 19 residues in the CDR3.

The chain employs TRBV29-1 and TRBJ1-1; no clear D gene. Per the germline V gene, CDR1 is SQVTM and CDR2 is ANQGSEA. V shed 4 bases and J shed 0 bases, with 9 bases lying between them. This CDR3 region has 13 residues. CDR3 loop: CSVAVSMNTEAFF. In DNA, the CDR3 is TGCAGCGTTGCCGTCAGTATGAACACTGAAGCTTTCTTT.

The chain uses TRBV25-1 and TRBJ1-3; the D gene is possibly TRBD1 (5 bases). The V gene's germline CDR1 is MGHDK and CDR2 SYGVNS. Between the trimmed V and J ends, which lost 10 bases and 7 bases, there was a span of 20 bases. CDR3 length equals 14 residues. Written as DNA, the CDR3 is TGTGCCATCAATCCGGTCGGGGGAACGAACACCATATATTTT. Protein product: CAINPVGGTNTIYF.

DNA for the CDR3: TGTGCCAGCTCCCCCGGGGGGGCTAATGACATTCAGTACTTC. Translating gives CASSPGGANDIQYF. The V call is TRBV18, the J call TRBJ2-4; TRBD2 agrees at 8 bases. Germline assignment: CDR1 KGHSH and CDR2 LQKENI. There are 14 residues in the CDR3. V gave up 6 bases and J gave up 8 bases; unmatched junction bases: 9.

V gene TRBV4-3 combines with J gene TRBJ2-7; a weak D match, TRBD1 (6 bases). With 0 bases removed from V and 3 bases from J, the gap between germline ends came to 12 bases. The CDR3 is 15 residues long. CDR1 and CDR2 (germline): LGHNA, YSLEER. The CDR3 is CASSQDGQGLYEQYF. The CDR3 nucleotides are TGCGCCAGCAGCCAAGATGGGCAGGGGCTCTACGAGCAGTACTTC.

The chain couples TRBV29-1 to TRBJ1-2; 8 bases are a match to TRBD1. V gave up 6 bases and J gave up 2 bases; unmatched junction bases: 5. Per germline, CDR1 SQVTM and CDR2 ANQGSEA. This CDR3 contains 13 residues. The CDR3 sequence: CSVGQGRNYGYTF. In nucleotides, the CDR3 is TGCAGCGTCGGACAGGGAAGGAACTATGGCTACACCTTC. The full variable domain, in which reference TRBV29-1 and TRBJ1-2 provide the parts outside the CDR3, is SAVISQKPSRDICQRGTSLTIQCQVDSQVTMMFWYRQQPGQSLTLIATANQGSEATYESGFVIDKFPISRPNLTFSTLTVSNMSPEDSSIYLCSVGQGRNYGYTFGSGTRLTVV.

V gene TRBV11-2 combines with J gene TRBJ1-1; TRBD1 might be the D (5 bases). The CDR3 has 13 amino acids. Germline CDR1 reads SGHAT; CDR2 reads FQNNGV. V was trimmed by 8 bases and J by 3 bases, leaving 13 bases between them. Here the CDR3 reads CASEGRRDTEAFF. The CDR3 nucleotides are TGTGCCAGCGAGGGACGGAGGGACACTGAAGCTTTCTTT.

The V gene is TRBV7-2, the J gene TRBJ2-1; TRBD1 might be the D (5 bases). The CDR3 sequence is 15 residues long. V gave up 7 bases and J gave up 0 bases, with 13 bases separating them. Germline lookup yields CDR1 SGHTA and CDR2 FQGNSA. Here the CDR3 DNA reads TGTGCCAGCACCCTGGGGCAGGGCTCCTACAATGAGCAGTTCTTC. This codes for CASTLGQGSYNEQFF.

This rearrangement joins TRBV4-2 to TRBJ2-3, with TRBD2 matching 8 bases. There are 17 residues in the CDR3. CDR1 and CDR2 from the germline V gene are LGHNA and YNFKEQ. J gave up 2 bases and V 4 bases, and 11 bases lay outside the gene matches. In DNA, the CDR3 is TGTGCCAGCAGCCTCAAGCGGGGGATTAATTTCACAGATACGCAGTATTTT. As protein: CASSLKRGINFTDTQYF.

For this clone: Other DNA sequences in this specimen translate into the identical CDR3. The chain has TRBV5-1 and TRBJ2-2; the match to TRBD1 covers 9 bases. With 4 bases clipped from V and 4 bases from J, the junction kept 2 bases outside the gene matches. The CDR3 runs to 14 residues. Germline lookup yields CDR1 SGHRS and CDR2 YFSETQ. CDR3 DNA: TGCGCCAGCAGCACGACAGGGGGCACCGGGGAGCTGTTTTTT. Encoded protein: CASSTTGGTGELFF.

This sequence joins TRBV9 and TRBJ1-2, with a possible D match to TRBD1 (6 bases). The V gene's germline CDR1 is SGDLS and CDR2 YYNGEE. The CDR3 runs 16 residues. The ends were cut back, 3 bases at V and 6 bases at J, with 21 bases in the middle. The CDR3 region is CASSAENGGLGDGYTF. The CDR3 DNA sequence: TGTGCCAGCAGCGCAGAAAACGGGGGGCTCGGGGATGGCTACACCTTC.

The gene calls are TRBV6-1 and TRBJ1-4; TRBD1 matches 8 bases. CDR1 is MNHNS and CDR2 is SASEGT in the germline V gene. CDR3 length: 15 amino acids. V shed 5 bases, J shed 6 bases, and the junction held 8 bases outside the gene matches. Here the CDR3 DNA reads TGTGCCAGCAGTTCGAGGACAGGGTTGGATGAAAAACTGTTTTTT. Translation: CASSSRTGLDEKLFF.

J is TRBJ1-5 and V is TRBV6-1; D ambiguous. V shed 0 bases and J shed 4 bases, with 13 bases lying between them. CDR1 MNHNS and CDR2 SASEGT come from the germline V gene. This CDR3 has 16 amino acids. In DNA, the CDR3 is TGTGCCAGCAGTGAAGCGAGAGTAATCGAAAATCAGCCCCAGCATTTT. This gives the protein CASSEARVIENQPQHF.